Presented here are 32 T cell receptor beta chains from one specimen sequenced in a study of T cells in Graves' hyperthyroidism and ophthalmopathy. Amplification yielded TCR beta CDR3 regions, with RNA transcripts as the source. In the first-round RT-PCR of the TCR CDR3, the HTBI primer set was used. One entry per CDR3 protein, called by TCRdb with MiXCR from the multiplex PCR reads. The profile shows 150,000 to 200,000 distinct CDR3 sequences, over 15% of them singletons. The sequenced material came from blood. The receptors derive from a woman aged 50 to 65 with Graves' hyperthyroidism.

This clonotype has just a few counts. The rearrangement links TRBV6-4 to TRBJ2-1, with D tentatively TRBD2 (7 bases). The CDR3 is 15 amino acids. V lost 2 bases and J lost 2, with 10 bases in between. Germline V CDR1 and CDR2: MRHNA, SNTAGT. CDR3: CASSDRGRAYNEQFF. CDR3 nucleotides: TGTGCCAGCAGTGACAGGGGGAGGGCCTACAATGAGCAGTTCTTC.

This clonotype occurred many times. This chain connects TRBV2 to TRBJ2-3, with 8 bases fitting TRBD1. This CDR3 contains 15 residues. Trimming took 6 bases from V and 3 from J; bases not matched to a gene: 8. Per germline, CDR1 SNHLY and CDR2 FYNNEI. The CDR3 loop is CASRTGTGSTDTQYF. CDR3 in DNA: TGTGCCAGCAGGACTGGGACAGGTTCTACAGATACGCAGTATTTT.

The chain carries TRBV11-2 and TRBJ2-7, with 8 nucleotides matching TRBD2. The germline CDR1 and CDR2 sequences are SGHAT and FQNNGV. J was trimmed by 0 bases and V by 5 bases; bases with no gene match: 6. CDR3 length equals 15 residues. CDR3: CASSVSGKSSYEQYF. CDR3 nucleotides: TGTGCCAGCAGCGTTAGCGGGAAGAGCTCCTACGAGCAGTACTTC.

This clonotype was picked up many times. The V gene is TRBV7-2, the J gene TRBJ2-7; D might be TRBD1 (6 bases). CDR3 length: 16 amino acids. The V end lost 1 base, the J end lost 3 bases, and 16 bases lay between the germline ends. Germline CDR1 is SGHTA and CDR2 is FQGNSA. CDR3 DNA sequence: TGTGCCAGCAGCTTAGGGGGTCTGGGGGCCCACTACGAGCAGTACTTC. Translating gives CASSLGGLGAHYEQYF.

This clonotype has only a few counts. V gene TRBV11-2 combines with J gene TRBJ2-5; D perhaps matches TRBD2 (5 bases). There are 13 residues in the CDR3. From germline, CDR1 is SGHAT and CDR2 FQNNGV. V dropped 7 bases and J dropped 4 bases, with 13 bases sitting between them. The CDR3 loop reads CASKTTEVETQYF. The DNA of the CDR3 is TGTGCCAGCAAGACTACCGAGGTAGAGACCCAGTACTTC.

This clonotype was counted a few times. The rearrangement links TRBV27 to TRBJ2-7, with D possibly matching TRBD2 (6 bases). Germline V gene sequence: CDR1 MNHEY, CDR2 SMNVEV (reference sequence). The germline V and J ends were trimmed by 0 bases and 4 bases, with 19 bases remaining between them. This CDR3 has 17 amino acids. Written as DNA, the CDR3 is TGTGCCAGCAGTTTATCGAAGGGTTTTCCCCGGGGGTACGAGCAGTACTTC. It is translated as CASSLSKGFPRGYEQYF.

In this sample, this clonotype turned up many times. The chain carries TRBV11-2 and TRBJ2-7; 7 positions match TRBD1. Germline values: CDR1 SGHAT, CDR2 FQNNGV. Trimming removed 6 bases from V and 2 bases from J; junction bases left unmatched: 7. The CDR3 has 14 residues. Here the CDR3 reads CASSLHQGAYEQYF. CDR3 DNA: TGTGCCAGCAGTCTTCACCAGGGGGCCTACGAGCAGTACTTC. Supplemented by reference TRBV11-2 and TRBJ2-7, the full variable domain reads EAGVAQSPRYKIIEKRQSVAFWCNPISGHATLYWYQQILGQGPKLLIQFQNNGVVDDSQLPKDRFSAERLKGVDSTLKIQPAKLEDSAVYLCASSLHQGAYEQYFGPGTRLTVT.

Of note for this clonotype: Just one base apart from a much larger clone, this may be a read error. The chain joins TRBV2 to TRBJ2-7; TRBD1 agrees at 7 bases. This CDR3 region has 12 residues. The germline V gene encodes CDR1 SNHLY and CDR2 FYNNEI. Trimming took 4 bases from V and 5 from J; bases not matched to a gene: 2. CDR3 nucleotides: TGTGCCAGCAGTGGGACAGGCGACGAGCAGTACTTC. The encoded protein is CASSGTGDEQYF.

On this clonotype itself: Possible read error: a much larger clone is one base away. V is TRBV12-3 or TRBV12-4 and J is TRBJ1-3; D remains unclear. Trimming removed 5 bases at V and 4 bases at J, with 12 bases between. The CDR3 consists of 14 residues. The CDR3 DNA is TGTGCCAGCAGTCGCCCGGGCCCAGGAAACACCATATATTTT. It encodes CASSRPGPGNTIYF.

This clonotype was seen many times. V is TRBV2 and J is TRBJ1-1; D remains unclear. Trimming removed 1 base at V and 6 bases at J, with 12 bases between. The CDR3 is 14 amino acids. The germline CDR1 and CDR2 sequences are SNHLY and FYNNEI. DNA of the CDR3: TGTGCCAGCAGTGAAGGTCAGGTGAGGGCTGAAGCTTTCTTT. Residues: CASSEGQVRAEAFF.

This clonotype was found many times. V is TRBV7-9 and J is TRBJ1-4; D gene uncertain. CDR1 is SEHNR, CDR2 FQNEAQ, per germline (reference sequence). CDR3 size: 14 residues. Trimming took off 5 bases at V and 8 bases at J, with 15 bases between the two ends. The CDR3 loop is CASSLRDDGEKLFF. In DNA, the CDR3 is TGTGCCAGCAGCCTCCGGGATGATGGAGAAAAACTGTTTTTT.

The sample holds many counts of this clonotype. This chain joins TRBV24-1 and TRBJ1-2, with 8 bases identical to TRBD1. Germline trimming cut 2 bases from V and 4 bases from J; bases unmatched to any gene: 8. This CDR3 has 16 residues. Germline V gene data show CDR1 as KGHDR and CDR2 as SFDVKD. For the CDR3, the DNA is TGTGCCACCAGTGATTCCTCCGGGACAGGTCTCTATGGCTACACCTTC. The encoded protein is CATSDSSGTGLYGYTF.

This clonotype was counted many times. The chain links TRBV4-1 to TRBJ1-2, with no clear D. Germline V gene sequence: CDR1 MGHRA, CDR2 YSYEKL. With 6 bases removed from V and 2 bases from J, the gap between germline ends came to 16 bases. This CDR3 has 15 amino acids. CDR3 sequence reads: CASRADQKLNYGYTF. In DNA, the CDR3 is TGCGCCAGCAGAGCAGACCAGAAGTTAAACTATGGCTACACCTTC.

This clonotype was seen more than once but under ten times. V usage is TRBV5-1 and J usage is TRBJ2-4; no clear D. Per the germline V gene, CDR1 is SGHRS and CDR2 is YFSETQ. V was pared by 0 bases and J by 0 bases, with 4 bases between. The CDR3 sequence is 14 residues long. This CDR3 reads CASSLDLAKNIQYF. CDR3 coding DNA: TGCGCCAGCAGCTTGGATCTAGCCAAAAACATTCAGTACTTC.

At least ten counts were recorded for this clonotype. This rearrangement joins TRBV7-9 to TRBJ2-1, with D unresolved. Trimming stripped 5 bases from V and 4 bases from J, with 15 bases between. Germline loops: CDR1 SEHNR, CDR2 FQNEAQ (reference sequence). This CDR3 is built from 15 residues. This CDR3 is CASSPPVQRYNEQFF. The CDR3 nucleotides are TGTGCCAGCAGCCCCCCCGTTCAAAGGTACAATGAGCAGTTCTTC. The full variable domain, completed using reference TRBV7-9 and TRBJ2-1, is DTGVSQNPRHKITKRGQNVTFRCDPISEHNRLYWYRQTLGQGPEFLTYFQNEAQLEKSRLLSDRFSAERPKGSFSTLEIQRTEQGDSAMYLCASSPPVQRYNEQFFGPGTRLTVL.

Ten or more counts support this clonotype. This chain links TRBV27 with TRBJ2-1; D unresolved. Deletions cut 5 bases from V and 0 bases from J, with 11 bases between. Germline loops: CDR1 MNHEY, CDR2 SMNVEV (reference sequence). The CDR3 is 15 residues long. Written as DNA, the CDR3 is TGTGCCAGCAGTAACGGGCTCAGCTCCTACAATGAGCAGTTCTTC. Translated, it gives CASSNGLSSYNEQFF.

This clonotype has a count of ten or more. This chain uses TRBV12-3 or TRBV12-4 with TRBJ1-2, with D maybe TRBD1 (5 bases). This CDR3 contains 14 residues. The V and J ends lost 2 bases and 9 bases respectively, with 16 bases between them. CDR3 loop: CASSLTGPTYSYTF. The CDR3, as DNA: TGTGCCAGCAGTTTAACAGGCCCGACATACAGCTACACCTTC.

This clonotype was seen a handful of times. The chain has TRBV6-2 or TRBV6-3 and TRBJ2-2, with 11 nucleotides matching TRBD1. The germline V gene encodes CDR1 MNHEY and CDR2 SVGEGT. The CDR3 sequence is 18 residues long. Trimming cost V 6 bases and J 6 bases; bases outside gene matches: 15. CDR3 loop: CASSSPGSWDRGSGELFF. In nucleotides, the CDR3 is TGTGCCAGCAGCTCACCAGGAAGTTGGGACAGGGGGTCCGGGGAGCTGTTTTTT.

To note about this clonotype: A much larger clone lies a single base off, so this may be a read error. This sequence joins TRBV19 and TRBJ1-5, with 9 positions matching TRBD1. The CDR3 contains 16 residues. Germline V gene lookup returns CDR1 LNHDA and CDR2 SQIVND (reference sequence). J lost 7 bases, V lost 6 bases, and 13 bases had no gene match. The CDR3 sequence: CASSRWDRVPRQPQHF. The CDR3 region has the DNA TGTGCCAGTAGCCGCTGGGACAGGGTGCCTCGGCAGCCCCAGCATTTT.

The table lists this clonotype with many counts. This chain links TRBV7-6 with TRBJ1-4; D possibly corresponds to TRBD1 (6 bases). The CDR3 spans 15 residues. Germline V gene sequence: CDR1 SGHVS, CDR2 FNYEAQ. V was trimmed by 4 bases and J by 5 bases, leaving 14 bases between them. CDR3: CASSYNRDGNEKLFF. CDR3 bases: TGTGCCAGCAGCTATAACAGGGACGGGAATGAAAAACTGTTTTTT. The full variable domain, with the rest looked up from reference TRBV7-6 and TRBJ1-4, is GAGVSQSPRYKVTKRGQDVALRCDPISGHVSLYWYRQALGQGPEFLTYFNYEAQQDKSGLPNDRFSAERPEGSISTLTIQRTEQRDSAMYRCASSYNRDGNEKLFFGSGTQLSVL.

This clonotype showed up many times. CDR3 nucleotides: TGCGCCAGCAGCGTCCCTGGGGGACTAGCGTCCCACAATGAGCAGTTCTTC. Translated, it gives CASSVPGGLASHNEQFF. The chain employs TRBV5-1 and TRBJ2-1; 10 positions match TRBD2. The CDR3 covers 17 residues. The germline V gene encodes CDR1 SGHRS and CDR2 YFSETQ. The ends lost 4 bases at V and 5 bases at J; junction bases unmatched: 12. Filled out from reference TRBV5-1 and TRBJ2-1, the complete variable domain reads KAGVTQTPRYLIKTRGQQVTLSCSPISGHRSVSWYQQTPGQGLQFLFEYFSETQRNKGNFPGRFSGRQFSNSRSEMNVSTLELGDSALYLCASSVPGGLASHNEQFFGPGTRLTVL.

The J gene is TRBJ2-7, the V gene TRBV7-2; tentative D call: TRBD2 (5 bases). Looked up from germline, CDR1 is SGHTA and CDR2 is FQGNSA. The CDR3 spans 14 residues. The germline V and J ends were trimmed by 5 bases and 2 bases, with 13 bases remaining between them. The CDR3 protein is CASSAWESTYEQYF. CDR3 sequence (DNA): TGTGCCAGCAGCGCATGGGAGTCTACCTACGAGCAGTACTTC.

This clonotype occurred many times. The J gene is TRBJ1-4, the V gene TRBV7-9; D is perhaps TRBD1 (6 bases). CDR1 and CDR2 (germline): SEHNR, FQNEAQ (reference sequence). V lost 6 bases, J lost 3 bases, and 14 bases lay in between. The CDR3 is 15 residues long. The CDR3 nucleotides read TGTGCCAGCAGACTCACTGGGGGCCCTAATGAAAAACTGTTTTTT. This gives the protein CASRLTGGPNEKLFF.

In this sample, this clonotype turned up many times. The genes are TRBV20-1 and TRBJ1-1; D may be TRBD1 (6 bases). The V gene's germline CDR1 is DFQATT and CDR2 SNEGSKA (reference sequence). This CDR3 is built from 13 residues. V lost 2 bases to trimming and J lost 2 bases, with 9 bases between them. The CDR3, as DNA: TGCAGTGCTAGAACCAGGGGCAACACTGAAGCTTTCTTT. This translates into CSARTRGNTEAFF.

The chain has TRBV7-3 and TRBJ1-2; 8 bases map to TRBD1. With V trimmed by 5 bases and J by 4 bases, 6 bases remained unmatched. The CDR3 runs to 14 residues. Germline values: CDR1 SGHTA, CDR2 FQGTGA. The CDR3 reads CASSPGGFGYGYTF. CDR3 coding DNA: TGTGCCAGCAGCCCAGGGGGCTTCGGCTATGGCTACACCTTC.

This clonotype came up many times. The chain uses TRBV28 and TRBJ1-1; D is unresolved. Germline V CDR1 and CDR2: MDHEN, SYDVKM. V was clipped by 3 bases and J by 1 base, with 12 bases between them. CDR3 length: 15 residues. The CDR3 DNA sequence: TGTGCCAGCAGTTTCCTCCGGGCCCCGAACACTGAAGCTTTCTTT. Translated: CASSFLRAPNTEAFF.

This clonotype was counted many times. The V and J genes are TRBV2 and TRBJ1-2, with TRBD1 matching 8 bases. The CDR3 loop spans 14 amino acids. Germline assignment: CDR1 SNHLY and CDR2 FYNNEI. V was pared by 6 bases and J by 6 bases, with 9 bases of the junction left unmatched. CDR3 amino acids: CASSRQGLAHGYTF. CDR3 in DNA: TGTGCCAGCAGCCGACAGGGGCTAGCTCATGGCTACACCTTC.

This clonotype has more than one count but fewer than ten. Just one base apart from a much larger clone, this may be a read error. The rearrangement joins TRBV19 to TRBJ1-1, with D hard to call. Germline values: CDR1 LNHDA, CDR2 SQIVND (reference sequence). The CDR3 contains 13 residues. The CDR3 loop is CASSIFKNTEASF. CDR3 coding DNA: TGTGCCAGTAGTATTTTTAAGAACACTGAAGCTTCCTTT.

The chain joins TRBV18 to TRBJ2-5, with 10 nucleotides matching TRBD2. CDR3 length: 17 residues. Germline V CDR1 and CDR2: KGHSH, LQKENI. The trim removed 0 bases at V and 5 bases at J, leaving 9 bases unmatched. This CDR3 reads CASSPPRAGGPRETQYF. CDR3 bases: TGTGCCAGCTCACCACCGCGAGCGGGGGGGCCCCGGGAGACCCAGTACTTC.

This chain links TRBV29-1 with TRBJ1-1; unclear D gene. V was trimmed by 2 bases and J by 5 bases, leaving 21 bases between them. Germline values: CDR1 SQVTM, CDR2 ANQGSEA. The CDR3 length is 16 residues. CDR3: CSVERWSARSATEAFF. The CDR3, as DNA: TGCAGCGTTGAAAGATGGTCGGCACGTTCGGCTACTGAAGCTTTCTTT.

This clonotype was picked up many times. This chain uses TRBV5-1 with TRBJ1-2; tentative D call: TRBD1 (5 bases). V lost 0 bases and J 4 bases, leaving 7 bases between the germline ends. This CDR3 comprises 13 residues. Germline values: CDR1 SGHRS, CDR2 YFSETQ. The CDR3 coding sequence is TGCGCCAGCAGCTTGGGGGGCGCCTATGGCTACACCTTC. It specifies CASSLGGAYGYTF.

This chain uses TRBV28 with TRBJ1-1; 8 nucleotides line up with TRBD1. The CDR3 runs to 16 residues. J gave up 2 bases and V 5 bases, and 10 bases lay outside the gene matches. Germline V gives CDR1 MDHEN, CDR2 SYDVKM. The CDR3 here is CASSPWSTGDNTEAFF. DNA for the CDR3: TGTGCCAGCAGTCCATGGTCGACAGGGGACAACACTGAAGCTTTCTTT.